The next 5 T cell receptor beta chains were all read from a single sample in a study of blood T cell repertoires in COVID-19. Assay: immunoSEQ multiplex PCR; the TCRdb copy retains only in-frame clones and omits some. This sample has around 85,000 clones, with approximately 85% found just once. The sequenced material came from peripheral blood. These receptors all stem from a middle-aged man with active COVID-19.

The chain has TRBV5-5 and TRBJ1-1; D remains unclear. The CDR3 consists of 14 residues. Trimming shortened V by 1 base and J by 0 bases, and 7 bases separated the two germline ends. Germline V gene sequence: CDR1 SGHKS, CDR2 YYEKEE (reference sequence). In DNA, the CDR3 is TGTGCCAGCAGCTTGACAGAATTGAACACTGAAGCTTTCTTT. As protein: CASSLTELNTEAFF.

This clone was seen just once. The V and J genes are TRBV30 and TRBJ1-3, with D unclear. Germline assignment: CDR1 GTSNPN and CDR2 SVGIG (reference sequence). V was cut by 5 bases and J by 7 bases, with 6 bases left in between. CDR3 size: 10 residues. The CDR3 reads CAWARNTIYF. The CDR3 coding sequence is TGTGCCTGGGCGCGGAACACCATATATTTT.

This clone was counted many times. This chain connects TRBV7-9 to TRBJ2-7, with TRBD1 matching 11 bases. Per the germline V gene, CDR1 is SEHNR and CDR2 is FQNEAQ (reference sequence). J lost 2 bases, V lost 3 bases, and 3 bases had no gene match. CDR3 length: 15 amino acids. The CDR3 DNA sequence: TGTGCCAGCAGCTTGGGACAGGGGGTCACCTACGAGCAGTACTTC. Translated, it gives CASSLGQGVTYEQYF.

This clone has only a few counts. The V call is TRBV7-8, the J call TRBJ1-3; the D is unclear. The V and J ends lost 1 base and 4 bases respectively, with 11 bases between them. CDR3 length: 15 residues. Germline V gene data show CDR1 as SGHVS and CDR2 as FQNEAQ. The CDR3 protein is CASSLERGRGNTIYF. Written as DNA, the CDR3 is TGTGCCAGCAGCTTAGAGCGGGGTAGGGGAAACACCATATATTTT.

V and J are TRBV6-6 and TRBJ2-3, with TRBD2 matching over 11 bases. CDR1 MNHNY and CDR2 SVGAGI come from the germline V gene (reference sequence). The V segment lost 5 bases and the J segment 4 bases; nucleotides outside the gene matches: 11. This CDR3 is 17 amino acids long. Written as DNA, the CDR3 is TGTGCCAGCAGTCTGATAGCGGGGGGGCCGGGTGCAGATACGCAGTATTTT. Translated, it gives CASSLIAGGPGADTQYF.